This is a list of T cell receptor beta chains from one sample in a study of beta chain features in type 1 diabetes. TCRdb's copy holds only in-frame clones and misses some; the assay was immunoSEQ multiplex PCR. The sample lists tens of thousands of clones, just under 50% occurring once. The sequenced sample consisted of central memory CD4+ T cells from blood. These receptors were obtained from a man aged 25 to 40 with type 1 diabetes. Both conserved end residues are part of each CDR3. Fields, in order: J gene, V gene, D gene, CDR3 protein. A D gene is named only where the DNA matches it firmly.

TRBJ2-3,TRBV29-1,.,CSVGQDSDTQYF
TRBJ1-1,TRBV30,.,CAWSAYTRWAFF
TRBJ1-2,TRBV5-6,TRBD1,CASSFGTGGMGYGYTF
TRBJ2-1,TRBV5-1,.,CASSFGSARLSYNEQFF
TRBJ1-1,TRBV6-5,.,CASSYSRAAGTEAFF
TRBJ2-5,TRBV7-9,.,CASSLVGAQETQYF
TRBJ1-1,TRBV5-8,TRBD1,CASSNDRVSEAFF
TRBJ2-1,TRBV4-1,TRBD2,CASSPGLANHNEQFF
TRBJ1-1,TRBV23-1,.,CASSQPFPAFF
TRBJ1-4,TRBV18,.,CASSPQGQGGEKLFF